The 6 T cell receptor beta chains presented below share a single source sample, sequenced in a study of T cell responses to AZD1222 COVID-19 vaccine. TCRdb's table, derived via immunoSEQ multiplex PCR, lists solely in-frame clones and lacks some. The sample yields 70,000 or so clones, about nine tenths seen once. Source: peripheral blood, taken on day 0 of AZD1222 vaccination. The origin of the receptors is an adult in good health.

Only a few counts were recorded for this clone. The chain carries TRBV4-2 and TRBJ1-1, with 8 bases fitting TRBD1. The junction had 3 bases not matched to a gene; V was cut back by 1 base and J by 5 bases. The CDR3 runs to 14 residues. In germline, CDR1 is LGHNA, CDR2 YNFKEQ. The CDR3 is CASSQAGGSTEAFF. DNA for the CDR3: TGTGCCAGCAGCCAAGCAGGGGGCAGTACTGAAGCTTTCTTT.

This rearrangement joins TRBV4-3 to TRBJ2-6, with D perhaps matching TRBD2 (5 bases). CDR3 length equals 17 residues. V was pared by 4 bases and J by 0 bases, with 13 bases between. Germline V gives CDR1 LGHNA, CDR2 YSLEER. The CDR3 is CASSPGITNSGANVLTF. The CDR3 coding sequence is TGCGCCAGCAGCCCGGGGATCACAAACTCTGGGGCCAACGTCCTGACTTTC.

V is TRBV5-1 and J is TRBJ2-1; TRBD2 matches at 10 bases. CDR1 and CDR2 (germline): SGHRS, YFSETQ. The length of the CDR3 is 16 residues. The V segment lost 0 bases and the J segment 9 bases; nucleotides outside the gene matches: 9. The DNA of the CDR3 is TGCGCCAGCAGCTTGGGGAAGCGGGGGGGCCTCAGTGAGCAGTTCTTC. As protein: CASSLGKRGGLSEQFF.

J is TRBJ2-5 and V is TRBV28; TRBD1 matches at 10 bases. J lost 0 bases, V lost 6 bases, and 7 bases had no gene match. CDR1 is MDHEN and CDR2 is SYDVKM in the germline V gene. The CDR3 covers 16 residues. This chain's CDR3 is CASSSTGGGDQETQYF. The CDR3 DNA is TGTGCCAGCAGCTCGACAGGGGGCGGTGACCAAGAGACCCAGTACTTC.

The CDR3 DNA follows: TGTGCCAGCAGCCTTCCGACTAGCGGGGGGGAGCAGTTCTTC. It specifies CASSLPTSGGEQFF. This chain joins TRBV3-1 (or the pseudogene TRBV3-2) and TRBJ2-1; 13 bases agree with TRBD2. Trimming at V came to 4 bases and at J to 10 bases, leaving 4 bases not matched to a gene. This CDR3 spans 14 amino acids. Germline-derived CDR1 and CDR2 are LGHDT and YNNKEL (reference sequence).

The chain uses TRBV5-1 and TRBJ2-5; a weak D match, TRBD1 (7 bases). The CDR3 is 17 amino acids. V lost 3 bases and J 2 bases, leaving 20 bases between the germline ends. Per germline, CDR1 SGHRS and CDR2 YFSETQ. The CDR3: CASSSGAISGGQETQYF. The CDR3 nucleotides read TGCGCCAGCAGCTCCGGGGCTATTTCAGGGGGGCAAGAGACCCAGTACTTC.